In its sample, the clone carrying this T cell receptor (beta chain) ranks as medium-sized. Its antigen is unidentified. The data stem from a study of metastatic and nonmetastatic thyroid tumors. The overall study: Patients with malignant and benign thyroid disease provided blood and tumor or nodule tissue, whose repertoires were compared.

Findings of the study overall: Reportedly, malignant thyroid tumors had significantly higher TCR beta diversity than benign nodules, in blood and tumor.

Per the original data handling: For papillary thyroid cancer, a distant-metastasis classifier was constructed from CDR3 differences observed across clinicopathological groups. MiXCR was used by TCRdb to re-call the PCR reads. The authors' filters were not applied to this entry. This sample has some 11,000 clones, with 20% to 25% found just once. V was trimmed by 2 bases and J by 1 base, leaving 5 bases between them. CDR3 size: 13 residues. Germline V gives CDR1 MNHNY, CDR2 SVGAGI (reference sequence). All patients reached thyroid surgery having received no treatment beforehand. This chain connects TRBV6-6 to TRBJ1-1; D not certain. This clonotype was obtained from a female donor with papillary thyroid cancer or a benign thyroid nodule (not recorded which). Some clones in this sample may be carry-over from other donors' samples. Sequences were obtained from adjacent normal tissue. The CDR3 loop is CASSYAPNTEAFF. The CDR3 nucleotides read TGTGCCAGCAGTTACGCCCCGAACACTGAAGCTTTCTTT.